The 2 T cell receptor beta chains below all came from one sample that was sequenced in a study of T cell responses to AZD1222 COVID-19 vaccine (dated by TCRdb to about 2021). The library was obtained by the immunoSEQ multiplex PCR assay. In its TCRdb copy, this immuneACCESS table keeps in-frame sequences only and misses some clones. Where compared with another copy, unresolved V genes explain less than half of these, and the others have no known cause. For this sample there are under 140,000 clones; roughly 92% appear just once. The top ten clones comprise 2% to 2.5% of the sample. Reading the label with the study, this specimen's time point is: about 28 days (+/-7) after the second vaccine dose. The sequenced sample was peripheral blood, obtained 28 days after the second AZD1222 dose. All receptors derive from an adult who received the AZD1222 COVID-19 vaccine.

The rearrangement links TRBV6-6 to TRBJ1-2, with TRBD1 as a possible D gene (6 bases). The germline V gene encodes CDR1 MNHNY and CDR2 SVGAGI (reference sequence). Trimming left V 7 bases short and J 2 bases short, with 11 bases between. The CDR3 consists of 13 residues. The CDR3 here is CASTEGQNYGYTF. The CDR3, as DNA: TGTGCCAGCACCGAAGGACAGAACTATGGCTACACCTTC.

The chain uses TRBV18 and TRBJ1-2; D is undetermined. Germline V CDR1 and CDR2: KGHSH, LQKENI. The CDR3 sequence is 12 residues long. V lost 3 bases, J lost 7 bases, and 9 bases lay in between. CDR3 region: CASSPSRTGYTF. The CDR3 bases are TGTGCCAGCTCACCGTCCAGAACTGGCTACACCTTC. Looking up the rest from reference TRBV18 and TRBJ1-2 gives the full variable domain: NAGVMQNPRHLVRRRGQEARLRCSPMKGHSHVYWYRQLPEEGLKFMVYLQKENIIDESGMPKERFSAEFPKEGPSILRIQQVVRGDSAAYFCASSPSRTGYTFGSGTRLTVV.